This T cell receptor beta chain was captured by sequencing in a study of a mutant IDH1 vaccine in newly diagnosed glioma. On the study more broadly: Vaccinations were initiated 4-6 weeks following radiotherapy alone, or were given together with temozolomide cycles. Scheduled at week 35, visit V12 preceded visit V13, held at week 47. Among treated patients, roughly 62% were male and around 40% female, and mean age was around 40 years. Radiotherapy, temozolomide, or both had been given previously, and both were given to most.

Time point given: week 47, end of study. Doses comprised 300 ug of mutant IDH1 20-mer peptide each, plus topical imiquimod. The V gene lost 4 bases and the J gene lost 5 bases, with 9 bases spanning the gap. The CDR3 length is 12 residues. Per germline, CDR1 SGHRS and CDR2 YFSETQ. Data came from immunoSEQ multiplex PCR; TCRdb stores just in-frame clones and leaves some out. The data show 20,000 to 30,000 clones, roughly 82% seen once. This clone has a single count. The antigen is not known. The chain combines TRBV5-1 with TRBJ2-5; no clear D gene. Specimen: PBMCs, collected from a glioma patient whose treatment included an IDH1 peptide vaccine. The sequence came from a man aged 40-55 years with glioma. Some clones in this sample may be carry-over from other donors' samples. The CDR3 coding sequence is TGCGCCAGCAGCAGGGTTGGGGAGACCCAGTACTTC. Translating it yields CASSRVGETQYF.